A single sample gave rise to the 20 T cell receptor beta chains below, sequenced in a study of control samples from healthy donors and cancer patients (dated by TCRdb to 2020 to 2022). The library was built by means of the immunoSEQ multiplex PCR assay. Not all clones reach the TCRdb copy of this immuneACCESS table, which keeps in-frame sequences only. Checked studies attribute under half of the gap to unresolved V genes and leave the rest unexplained. This sample holds about 130,000 clones; 87% were observed only once. Roughly 2% of the sample rests with the top ten. The sample comprised blood. The source of these receptors is a man between 18 and 29 years old in good health.

The chain joins TRBV5-1 to TRBJ2-5, with unresolved D. There are 14 residues in the CDR3. V gave up 0 bases and J gave up 2 bases, with 8 bases separating them. The V gene's germline CDR1 is SGHRS and CDR2 YFSETQ. CDR3 amino acids: CASSLGTIQETQYF. CDR3 coding DNA: TGCGCCAGCAGCTTGGGTACCATTCAAGAGACCCAGTACTTC.

This chain connects TRBV5-6 to TRBJ2-7; no firm D call. Germline CDR1 is SGHDT and CDR2 is YYEEEE. This CDR3 has 15 residues. V lost 2 bases and J lost 2, with 14 bases in between. The CDR3 nucleotides are TGTGCCAGCAGCTTCTTGACGGAATCCACCTACGAGCAGTACTTC. Its protein product is CASSFLTESTYEQYF.

The rearrangement joins TRBV14 to TRBJ1-1; D gene uncertain. This CDR3 spans 15 amino acids. Germline V gene lookup returns CDR1 SGHDN and CDR2 FVKESK. The germline V and J ends were trimmed by 4 bases and 0 bases, with 12 bases remaining between them. The CDR3 reads CASSPNSALNTEAFF. Written as DNA, the CDR3 is TGTGCCAGCAGCCCTAACAGTGCGTTGAACACTGAAGCTTTCTTT.

CDR3 sequence: CAWSLRGGTEAFF. The CDR3 region has the DNA TGTGCCTGGAGTCTTCGGGGGGGGACTGAAGCTTTCTTT. This sequence joins TRBV30 and TRBJ1-1, with D maybe TRBD1 (5 bases). Trimming took off 2 bases at V and 5 bases at J, with 12 bases between the two ends. Germline V gene lookup returns CDR1 GTSNPN and CDR2 SVGIG (reference sequence). The CDR3 is 13 residues long.

This chain uses TRBV5-6 with TRBJ1-1, with a tentative D call TRBD1 (5 bases). The CDR3 totals 14 residues. V gave up 4 bases and J gave up 4 bases, with 14 bases separating them. CDR1 is SGHDT, CDR2 YYEEEE, per germline. The CDR3 sequence: CASSPGGGITEAFF. In DNA form, the CDR3 reads TGTGCCAGCAGCCCCGGGGGAGGGATCACTGAAGCTTTCTTT. The whole variable domain, filled in from reference TRBV5-6 and TRBJ1-1, reads DAGVTQSPTHLIKTRGQQVTLRCSPKSGHDTVSWYQQALGQGPQFIFQYYEEEERQRGNFPDRFSGHQFPNYSSELNVNALLLGDSALYLCASSPGGGITEAFFGQGTRLTVV.

This rearrangement joins TRBV30 to TRBJ1-3; no clear D. Trimming cost V 2 bases and J 2 bases, with 10 bases left between them. CDR3 length: 14 amino acids. Germline CDR1 GTSNPN, CDR2 SVGIG (reference sequence). The CDR3: CAWSFGLAGNTIYF. The CDR3 DNA reads as TGTGCCTGGAGTTTTGGACTCGCTGGAAACACCATATATTTT.

The rearrangement joins TRBV19 to TRBJ2-6, with D hard to call. The CDR3 is made up of 15 amino acids. Germline lookup yields CDR1 LNHDA and CDR2 SQIVND (reference sequence). The V gene lost 5 bases and the J gene lost 0 bases, with 8 bases spanning the gap. CDR3 nucleotides: TGTGCCAGTAGTGATGGCATCTCTGGGGCCAACGTCCTGACTTTC. Encoded protein: CASSDGISGANVLTF.

The chain employs TRBV19 and TRBJ2-3; the match to TRBD2 covers 7 bases. Germline V gene sequence: CDR1 LNHDA, CDR2 SQIVND (reference sequence). The CDR3 covers 14 residues. Trimming took 4 bases from V and 2 from J; bases not matched to a gene: 3. CDR3 coding DNA: TGTGCCAGTAGTAGCGGGAGACTCACAGATACGCAGTATTTT. Translation: CASSSGRLTDTQYF.

This chain connects TRBV9 to TRBJ2-1, with 9 bases identical to TRBD2. This CDR3 is built from 15 residues. Germline loops: CDR1 SGDLS, CDR2 YYNGEE. The J segment lost 9 bases and the V segment lost 0 bases, leaving 7 bases of the junction unmatched. CDR3 DNA sequence: TGTGCCAGCAGCGTAGCTTCGCGGGAGGGCGCTGAGCAGTTCTTC. It translates to CASSVASREGAEQFF.

This chain joins TRBV6-2 or TRBV6-3 and TRBJ1-1; 10 nucleotides align to TRBD1. This CDR3 has 16 residues. Germline V gene data show CDR1 as MNHEY and CDR2 as SVGEGT. Losses at the gene ends were 5 bases for V and 1 base for J; bases not matched to a gene: 7. CDR3: CASSDRDRGGNTEAFF. CDR3 in DNA: TGTGCCAGCAGTGATCGGGACAGGGGAGGGAACACTGAAGCTTTCTTT.

The chain carries TRBV16 and TRBJ2-3; weak D call: TRBD2 (6 bases). Germline V CDR1 and CDR2: KGHSY, FQNENV. Trimming took off 2 bases at V and 0 bases at J, with 9 bases between the two ends. CDR3 length: 15 amino acids. The DNA of the CDR3 is TGTGCCAGCAGCCAAGCGGGGTCTAGCACAGATACGCAGTATTTT. This encodes CASSQAGSSTDTQYF. Complete variable domain (other parts from reference TRBV16 and TRBJ2-3): GEEVAQTPKHLVRGEGQKAKLYCAPIKGHSYVFWYQQVLKNEFKFLISFQNENVFDETGMPKERFSAKCLPNSPCSLEIQATKLEDSAVYFCASSQAGSSTDTQYFGPGTRLTVL.

This clone was counted only a few times. The V and J genes are TRBV29-1 and TRBJ1-1; D may be TRBD1 (5 bases). The CDR3 consists of 12 residues. In germline, CDR1 is SQVTM, CDR2 ANQGSEA. V lost 4 bases, J lost 4 bases, and 10 bases lay in between. CDR3 residues: CSVAEGTTEAFF. The CDR3 DNA sequence: TGCAGCGTTGCGGAGGGGACCACTGAAGCTTTCTTT.

This clone occurred many times. The V call is TRBV5-6, the J call TRBJ2-3, with D unresolved. Germline CDR1 reads SGHDT; CDR2 reads YYEEEE. CDR3 size: 11 residues. Trimming removed 9 bases from V and 6 bases from J, with 11 bases in between. CDR3 protein: CATPILDTQYF. CDR3 bases: TGTGCCACCCCTATCCTCGATACGCAGTATTTT.

The sample holds one count of this clone. The CDR3 DNA reads as TGTGCCAGCACTTTGCAGGGAGGATATCAGCCCCAGCATTTT. Protein: CASTLQGGYQPQHF. This chain joins TRBV28 and TRBJ1-5, with D perhaps matching TRBD1 (5 bases). Looked up from germline, CDR1 is MDHEN and CDR2 is SYDVKM. V lost 7 bases, J lost 5 bases, and 15 bases lay in between. The CDR3 extends over 14 amino acids.

The CDR3 loop is CASSSFRQFF. DNA for the CDR3: TGTGCCAGCAGCTCGTTTAGGCAGTTCTTC. This chain uses TRBV28 with TRBJ2-1; D gene ambiguous. Looked up from germline, CDR1 is MDHEN and CDR2 is SYDVKM. The germline V and J ends were trimmed by 6 bases and 12 bases, with 9 bases remaining between them. The CDR3 has 10 amino acids.

The chain employs TRBV7-8 and TRBJ1-3; D gene uncertain. Germline V gene lookup returns CDR1 SGHVS and CDR2 FQNEAQ. The ends were cut back, 5 bases at V and 0 bases at J, with 5 bases in the middle. This CDR3 contains 13 residues. The CDR3 protein is CASSPSSGNTIYF. DNA of the CDR3: TGTGCCAGCAGCCCGAGCTCTGGAAACACCATATATTTT.

The chain couples TRBV11-3 to TRBJ2-1; 13 bases line up with TRBD2. The J segment lost 10 bases and the V segment lost 5 bases, leaving 8 bases of the junction unmatched. The CDR3 sequence is 15 residues long. Germline CDR1 SGHNT, CDR2 YENEEA. The CDR3 bases are TGTGCCAGCAGCATCCGGACTAGCGGGAGCGTGGAGCAGTTCTTC. Translated: CASSIRTSGSVEQFF.

V and J are TRBV7-6 and TRBJ2-1, with TRBD2 matching 10 bases. V lost 5 bases to trimming and J lost 5 bases; unmatched junction nucleotides: 6. The length of the CDR3 is 15 residues. Per the germline V gene, CDR1 is SGHVS and CDR2 is FNYEAQ. The CDR3 sequence: CASSRLGLADNEQFF. CDR3 in DNA: TGTGCCAGCAGCCGCCTCGGACTAGCGGACAATGAGCAGTTCTTC.

The chain couples TRBV7-9 to TRBJ1-1; no definite D call. Germline assignment: CDR1 SEHNR and CDR2 FQNEAQ (reference sequence). Trimming removed 3 bases from V and 10 bases from J, with 21 bases in between. The CDR3 is made up of 15 amino acids. For the CDR3, the DNA is TGTGCCAGCAGCTTTCCTCCCCCGGGAGGTAGCGGAGCTTTCTTT. Protein sequence: CASSFPPPGGSGAFF. Filled out from reference TRBV7-9 and TRBJ1-1, the complete variable domain reads DTGVSQNPRHKITKRGQNVTFRCDPISEHNRLYWYRQTLGQGPEFLTYFQNEAQLEKSRLLSDRFSAERPKGSFSTLEIQRTEQGDSAMYLCASSFPPPGGSGAFFGQGTRLTVV.

This clone was seen only once. This chain connects TRBV19 to TRBJ1-1; D is unclear. The CDR3 runs 14 residues. Germline loops: CDR1 LNHDA, CDR2 SQIVND (reference sequence). Trimming left V 1 base short and J 0 bases short, with 6 bases between. The CDR3: CASSIGPMNTEAFF. The CDR3 DNA sequence: TGTGCCAGTAGTATAGGGCCGATGAACACTGAAGCTTTCTTT.